This T cell receptor beta chain was identified during a study of blood T cell repertoires in COVID-19. Study-level information: Acute and convalescent COVID-19 specimens originated in the United States, Italy and Spain. PBMCs, B-cell-depleted T cells, or T cells were the source of the cDNA or gDNA that made up the material.

In the authors' workflow: Amplified reference gene primers provided the basis for estimating nucleated cell counts. The assay was immunoSEQ multiplex PCR, and TCRdb's table has in-frame clones only and misses some. For V, J and clone size, that table is used; D and trimming come from the DNA. The sample lists 150,000 to 200,000 clones; 83% were seen once. The CDR3 is 14 residues long. With 8 bases clipped from V and 7 bases from J, the junction kept 13 bases outside the gene matches. Germline V gene sequence: CDR1 SNHLY, CDR2 FYNNEI. The V and J genes are TRBV2 and TRBJ2-7, with 8 bases fitting TRBD1. This TCR came from a human donor in a cohort sampled during active COVID-19. What was sequenced was peripheral blood. The CDR3 DNA reads as TGTGCCAGCGGGGTGGGGCAGGGGGCGCGAGAGCAGTACTTC. This gives the protein CASGVGQGAREQYF.